The 22 T cell receptor beta chains in this list originate from one sample, sequenced in a study of blood T cell repertoires in COVID-19. Sequencing used immunoSEQ multiplex PCR; TCRdb keeps in-frame clones, though not all of them. The sample records around 190,000 clones, around 87% being singletons. The sequenced material came from PBMCs or T cells enriched from blood (not recorded which). These receptors came from a woman aged 40 to 50 in a cohort exposed to, infected with or recovered from COVID-19 (not recorded which).

The chain couples TRBV9 to TRBJ2-1, with TRBD2 as a possible D gene (5 bases). Germline CDR1 SGDLS, CDR2 YYNGEE. The CDR3 sequence is 16 residues long. Trimming took off 0 bases at V and 7 bases at J, with 17 bases between the two ends. CDR3 residues: CASSVEEGPLRNEQFF. Here the CDR3 DNA reads TGTGCCAGCAGCGTAGAAGAGGGCCCCCTCAGGAATGAGCAGTTCTTC. Based on the CDR3 plus reference TRBV9 and TRBJ2-1, the full variable domain is DSGVTQTPKHLITATGQRVTLRCSPRSGDLSVYWYQQSLDQGLQFLIQYYNGEERAKGNILERFSAQQFPDLHSELNLSSLELGDSALYFCASSVEEGPLRNEQFFGPGTRLTVL.

The chain couples TRBV7-9 to TRBJ1-4; D ambiguous. The V gene's germline CDR1 is SEHNR and CDR2 FQNEAQ (reference sequence). The germline V and J ends were trimmed by 5 bases and 0 bases, with 7 bases remaining between them. CDR3 size: 14 residues. CDR3 loop: CASSPFATNEKLFF. The CDR3 coding sequence is TGTGCCAGCAGCCCCTTTGCAACTAATGAAAAACTGTTTTTT.

This chain links TRBV6-2 or TRBV6-3 with TRBJ1-1; D is unclear. Trimming took off 3 bases at V and 9 bases at J, with 23 bases between the two ends. Per the germline V gene, CDR1 is MNHEY and CDR2 is SVGEGT. This CDR3 region has 16 residues. The CDR3 bases are TGTGCCAGCAGTTATACGCATGAGCCCAGCCGGGATCAAGCTTTCTTT. Protein sequence: CASSYTHEPSRDQAFF.

This clone has just one count. V is TRBV29-1 and J is TRBJ2-2; D gene unclear. V lost 6 bases and J lost 6, with 8 bases in between. Germline V lookup: CDR1 SQVTM, CDR2 ANQGSEA. The length of the CDR3 is 11 residues. Written as DNA, the CDR3 is TGCAGCGTCTTAATCGCCGGGGAGCTGTTTTTT. It specifies CSVLIAGELFF.

This clone was found many times. The CDR3 DNA reads TGTGCCAGCAGCGCGATAAGTAGCGGGATTAATGAGCAGTTCTTC. Its translation is CASSAISSGINEQFF. The chain carries TRBV27 and TRBJ2-1; TRBD2 agrees at 8 bases. Germline lookup yields CDR1 MNHEY and CDR2 SMNVEV (reference sequence). The junction had 11 bases not matched to a gene; V was cut back by 6 bases and J by 7 bases. The CDR3 sequence is 15 residues long.

The J gene is TRBJ2-6, the V gene TRBV21-1; TRBD1, as called in the table, went unchecked against the DNA. TRBV21-1 is marked as a pseudogene. CDR3 length: 18 residues. CDR3 nucleotides: TGTGCCAGCAGCACTTCGACAGGGTGCCACTCTGGGGCCAACGTCCTGACTTTC. As protein: CASSTSTGCHSGANVLTF.

The V call is TRBV2, the J call TRBJ1-6; maybe TRBD1 (6 bases). V lost 4 bases and J lost 9, with 16 bases in between. The CDR3 has 15 residues. Germline lookup yields CDR1 SNHLY and CDR2 FYNNEI. The CDR3 loop is CASSGGGGLGSPLHF. The CDR3 coding sequence is TGTGCCAGCAGTGGAGGGGGTGGATTGGGTTCACCCCTCCACTTT. Full variable domain (remainder filled in from reference TRBV2 and TRBJ1-6): EPEVTQTPSHQVTQMGQEVILRCVPISNHLYFYWYRQILGQKVEFLVSFYNNEISEKSEIFDDQFSVERPDGSNFTLKIRSTKLEDSAMYFCASSGGGGLGSPLHFGNGTRLTVT.

The genes are TRBV10-1 and TRBJ1-5; 8 nucleotides match TRBD1. This CDR3 region has 17 residues. From germline, CDR1 is WNHNN and CDR2 SYGVQD (reference sequence). V trimming: 5 bases; J trimming: 6 bases; junction bases outside the gene matches: 15. The CDR3: CASSPQGARPPGQPQHF. CDR3 nucleotides: TGCGCCAGCAGTCCGCAGGGGGCGCGTCCCCCCGGTCAGCCCCAGCATTTT.

The chain combines TRBV13 with TRBJ1-1; 7 bases map to TRBD1. V was pared by 0 bases and J by 4 bases, with 2 bases of the junction left unmatched. The CDR3 has 14 residues. Per germline, CDR1 PRHDT and CDR2 FYEKMQ (reference sequence). The CDR3 nucleotides read TGTGCCAGCAGCTTAGGGTCAGGGGGCACTGAAGCTTTCTTT. Translated, it gives CASSLGSGGTEAFF.

The chain uses TRBV23-1 and TRBJ2-5; D is possibly TRBD2 (6 bases). TRBV23-1 is an open reading frame whose function is uncertain. This CDR3 region has 16 residues. V was pared by 6 bases and J by 3 bases, with 20 bases between. The chain's CDR3 is CASSPPIRLGKETQYF. The CDR3, as DNA: TGCGCCAGCAGCCCCCCGATCCGACTAGGGAAAGAGACCCAGTACTTC.

The chain links TRBV7-9 to TRBJ2-1; a weak D match, TRBD1 (5 bases). The CDR3 runs to 16 residues. Germline V lookup: CDR1 SEHNR, CDR2 FQNEAQ (reference sequence). V lost 3 bases and J lost 0, with 12 bases in between. As DNA, the CDR3 is TGTGCCAGCAGCTTCGGACAAGTGAGCTCCTACAATGAGCAGTTCTTC. Translation: CASSFGQVSSYNEQFF.

The rearrangement joins TRBV4-2 to TRBJ2-1, with TRBD1 matching 7 bases. The V segment lost 3 bases and the J segment 9 bases; nucleotides outside the gene matches: 11. Germline V gene sequence: CDR1 LGHNA, CDR2 YNFKEQ. The length of the CDR3 is 15 residues. Here the CDR3 DNA reads TGTGCCAGCAGCCAGTCCGGGACAGAGGCGGGTGAGCAGTTCTTC. It translates to CASSQSGTEAGEQFF.

CDR3 bases: TGTGCCAGCAGGACTAGCGGGAACACCGGGGAGCTGTTTTTT. Its translation: CASRTSGNTGELFF. The rearrangement links TRBV2 to TRBJ2-2; 9 positions agree with TRBD2. CDR3 size: 14 residues. Germline V CDR1 and CDR2: SNHLY, FYNNEI. V shed 6 bases, J shed 1 base, and the junction held 0 bases outside the gene matches.

This clone was seen only once. The J gene is TRBJ1-2, the V gene TRBV28; 9 nucleotides align to TRBD1. Germline CDR1 is MDHEN and CDR2 is SYDVKM. The CDR3 is 13 amino acids. V trimming: 8 bases; J trimming: 8 bases; junction bases outside the gene matches: 9. In nucleotides, the CDR3 is TGTGCCAGCGGGTTGGACAGGGGCCGCGGCTACACCTTC. Its translation is CASGLDRGRGYTF.

The rearrangement joins TRBV19 to TRBJ2-3; TRBD2 matches 14 bases. The CDR3 is made up of 16 amino acids. Trimming took 4 bases from V and 14 from J; bases not matched to a gene: 14. The germline V gene has CDR1 LNHDA and CDR2 SQIVND (reference sequence). CDR3 nucleotides: TGTGCCAGTAGTACCGCAGTATGGACTAGCGGGAGGCCACTGTATTTT. Its translation is CASSTAVWTSGRPLYF.

The rearrangement uses TRBV3-1 (or the pseudogene TRBV3-2) and TRBJ1-5; D gene ambiguous. Per germline, CDR1 LGHDT and CDR2 YNNKEL (reference sequence). The V gene lost 0 bases and the J gene lost 6 bases, with 9 bases spanning the gap. This CDR3 has 14 residues. CDR3 coding DNA: TGTGCCAGCAGCCAAGACCGTTTTCGTCAGCCCCAGCATTTT. Translation gives CASSQDRFRQPQHF.

The chain is built from TRBV7-2 and TRBJ1-5, with TRBD1 matching 9 bases. V trimming: 8 bases; J trimming: 3 bases; junction bases outside the gene matches: 11. The CDR3 is 16 amino acids. From germline, CDR1 is SGHTA and CDR2 FQGNSA. Here the CDR3 DNA reads TGTGCCAGCTCCCGGTCGGGACAGGGACCCAATCAGCCCCAGCATTTT. It translates to CASSRSGQGPNQPQHF. The variable domain in full, with the rest retrieved from reference TRBV7-2 and TRBJ1-5, is GAGVSQSPSNKVTEKGKDVELRCDPISGHTALYWYRQSLGQGLEFLIYFQGNSAPDKSGLPSDRFSAERTGGSVSTLTIQRTQQEDSAVYLCASSRSGQGPNQPQHFGDGTRLSIL.

The chain combines TRBV12-5 with TRBJ2-1, with 8 positions matching TRBD2. V gave up 6 bases and J gave up 4 bases; unmatched junction bases: 8. CDR3 size: 15 residues. Germline V gene data show CDR1 as LGHNT and CDR2 as FRNRAP. The CDR3 loop is CASGSSGSCYNEQFF. DNA for the CDR3: TGTGCTAGTGGATCAAGCGGGAGTTGTTACAATGAGCAGTTCTTC. Full variable domain (remainder filled in from reference TRBV12-5 and TRBJ2-1): DARVTQTPRHKVTEMGQEVTMRCQPILGHNTVFWYRQTMMQGLELLAYFRNRAPLDDSGMPKDRFSAEMPDATLATLKIQPSEPRDSAVYFCASGSSGSCYNEQFFGPGTRLTVL.

The chain has TRBV3-1 (or the pseudogene TRBV3-2) and TRBJ1-1; maybe TRBD1 (6 bases). CDR1 LGHDT and CDR2 YNNKEL come from the germline V gene (reference sequence). The CDR3 runs 15 residues. Trimming took off 4 bases at V and 8 bases at J, with 20 bases between the two ends. The CDR3 reads CASSREGHRRGEAFF. The DNA for the CDR3 is TGTGCCAGCAGCCGGGAGGGACATCGGAGAGGGGAAGCTTTCTTT.

The CDR3 nucleotides read TGTGCCAGCAGCCAAGCGGGAGCTGGCTATGGCTACACCTTC. The encoded protein is CASSQAGAGYGYTF. This chain uses TRBV4-2 with TRBJ1-2; no firm D call. This CDR3 comprises 14 residues. Trimming cost V 1 base and J 4 bases, with 10 bases left between them. CDR1 is LGHNA, CDR2 YNFKEQ, per germline.

J is TRBJ1-5 and V is TRBV10-2; 10 bases match TRBD1. From germline, CDR1 is WSHSY and CDR2 SAAADI. The CDR3 sequence is 17 residues long. V shed 6 bases, J shed 8 bases, and the junction held 16 bases outside the gene matches. The CDR3 nucleotides read TGCGCCAGCAGCCGGGACAGGGGTCCCACCCCCGGGGAGCCCCAGCATTTT. It encodes CASSRDRGPTPGEPQHF.

The chain recombines TRBV10-1 with TRBJ1-6; D is undetermined. This CDR3 comprises 14 residues. Trimming cost V 10 bases and J 7 bases, with 17 bases left between them. Germline-derived CDR1 and CDR2 are WNHNN and SYGVQD (reference sequence). The CDR3 DNA follows: TGCGCCACCCAGCCGGGAGGAGAGAATTCACCCCTCCACTTT. Amino acid sequence: CATQPGGENSPLHF.